This T cell receptor beta chain came from a study of OX40 agonist ivuxolimab in advanced cancers. Patients were excluded for autoimmune disease history or systemic immunosuppression. The data were produced by immunoSEQ multiplex PCR, yet TCRdb's version contains in-frame clones alone and is incomplete. The sample has about 110,000 clones; roughly nine tenths are singletons. The CDR3 covers 12 residues. Looked up from germline, CDR1 is SGHDT and CDR2 is YYEEEE. Trimming pared 2 bases from V and 6 bases from J, leaving 8 bases between. This specimen was CD4+ or CD8+ T cells sorted from blood, taken in a trial of the OX40 agonist ivuxolimab. The rearrangement links TRBV5-6 to TRBJ1-1; D is ambiguous. The TCR sequence derives from an adult with an advanced solid tumor such as melanoma, head and neck, liver or kidney cancer. The CDR3 spells CASSFVLAEAFF. The CDR3, as DNA: TGTGCCAGCAGCTTTGTCCTCGCTGAAGCTTTCTTT. The whole variable domain, remainder taken from reference TRBV5-6 and TRBJ1-1, is DAGVTQSPTHLIKTRGQQVTLRCSPKSGHDTVSWYQQALGQGPQFIFQYYEEEERQRGNFPDRFSGHQFPNYSSELNVNALLLGDSALYLCASSFVLAEAFFGQGTRLTVV.